Each of the 31 T cell receptor beta chains below was sequenced from the same sample in a study of cytomegalovirus exposure and HLA in healthy donors (dated by TCRdb to about 2017). To prepare the library, the immunoSEQ multiplex PCR assay was applied. The multiplex PCR relied on a mix of 60 forward primers for TCR Vbeta segments and 13 reverse primers for TCR Jbeta segments. TCRdb took over this immuneACCESS table, retaining in-frame rearrangements with V and J assigned. Such tables are incomplete; in checked studies, under half of the missing clones stem from an unresolved V gene, and the remainder is unexplained. The sample's clone listing holds about 170,000 clones. The biggest ten clones account for about 1.2% of the sample. Sample: PBMCs. The receptors stem from a woman in her fifties or sixties in good health and CMV-seronegative.

The chain uses TRBV2 and TRBJ2-3, with D possibly matching TRBD2 (6 bases). V gave up 1 base and J gave up 9 bases, with 14 bases separating them. This CDR3 is 14 amino acids long. Germline-derived CDR1 and CDR2 are SNHLY and FYNNEI. The CDR3 DNA reads as TGTGCCAGCAGTGAAGGTTGGGGGGTCGTCACGCAGTATTTT. Protein sequence: CASSEGWGVVTQYF.

J is TRBJ2-3 and V is TRBV19; TRBD2 matches 12 bases. The V and J ends lost 2 bases and 5 bases, in that order; junction bases with no gene match: 14. This CDR3 comprises 19 residues. Germline CDR1 is LNHDA and CDR2 is SQIVND (reference sequence). The CDR3 nucleotides are TGTGCCAGTAGTATATATATGGGACAACTAGCGGGAGGTGGAGATACGCAGTATTTT. Translated: CASSIYMGQLAGGGDTQYF. The complete variable domain, with remaining parts taken from reference TRBV19 and TRBJ2-3, reads DGGITQSPKYLFRKEGQNVTLSCEQNLNHDAMYWYRQDPGQGLRLIYYSQIVNDFQKGDIAEGYSVSREKKESFPLTVTSAQKNPTAFYLCASSIYMGQLAGGGDTQYFGPGTRLTVL.

The chain carries TRBV7-6 and TRBJ1-5; 7 bases match TRBD1. The germline CDR1 and CDR2 sequences are SGHVS and FNYEAQ. This CDR3 is built from 13 residues. With 5 bases clipped from V and 7 bases from J, the junction kept 5 bases outside the gene matches. The CDR3 sequence is CASSLGQTQPQHF. In DNA form, the CDR3 reads TGTGCCAGCAGCCTGGGACAGACACAGCCCCAGCATTTT.

This rearrangement joins TRBV15 to TRBJ1-6; D is perhaps TRBD1 (5 bases). V lost 1 base and J 8 bases, leaving 9 bases between the germline ends. CDR3 size: 14 residues. Germline V gene sequence: CDR1 LNHNV, CDR2 YYDKDF (reference sequence). CDR3 loop: CATSRGGFYSPLHF. DNA for the CDR3: TGTGCCACCAGCAGAGGGGGCTTTTATTCACCCCTCCACTTT. Full variable domain (outside the CDR3, taken from reference TRBV15 and TRBJ1-6): DAMVIQNPRYQVTQFGKPVTLSCSQTLNHNVMYWYQQKSSQAPKLLFHYYDKDFNNEADTPDNFQSRRPNTSFCFLDIRSPGLGDTAMYLCATSRGGFYSPLHFGNGTRLTVT.

This chain links TRBV4-2 with TRBJ2-7; 7 bases fit TRBD2. CDR3 length equals 14 residues. V lost 6 bases, J lost 0 bases, and 5 bases stayed unmatched. Looked up from germline, CDR1 is LGHNA and CDR2 is YNFKEQ. The CDR3 DNA is TGTGCCAGCAGGCGGGAGCCTAGCTCCTACGAGCAGTACTTC. Translating it yields CASRREPSSYEQYF.

The chain employs TRBV5-6 and TRBJ2-3; maybe TRBD2 (5 bases). V was trimmed by 0 bases and J by 0 bases, leaving 14 bases between them. This CDR3 contains 17 residues. The germline V gene encodes CDR1 SGHDT and CDR2 YYEEEE. The CDR3 DNA sequence: TGTGCCAGCAGCTTGGTCGTAGGGAGCCTAAGCACAGATACGCAGTATTTT. Translation gives CASSLVVGSLSTDTQYF. Drawing the rest from reference TRBV5-6 and TRBJ2-3, the complete variable domain is DAGVTQSPTHLIKTRGQQVTLRCSPKSGHDTVSWYQQALGQGPQFIFQYYEEEERQRGNFPDRFSGHQFPNYSSELNVNALLLGDSALYLCASSLVVGSLSTDTQYFGPGTRLTVL.

V gene TRBV4-3 combines with J gene TRBJ1-6; no clear D. The length of the CDR3 is 14 residues. Germline CDR1 reads LGHNA; CDR2 reads YSLEER. V lost 0 bases to trimming and J lost 10 bases, with 10 bases between them. This CDR3 reads CASSQDRRESPLHF. The DNA for the CDR3 is TGCGCCAGCAGCCAAGATCGGAGGGAATCACCCCTCCACTTT.

The rearrangement links TRBV30 to TRBJ2-7; 9 nucleotides match TRBD1. This CDR3 contains 16 residues. Per germline, CDR1 GTSNPN and CDR2 SVGIG (reference sequence). V was pared by 3 bases and J by 2 bases, with 11 bases of the junction left unmatched. The CDR3 protein is CAWSGARQGVPYEQYF. The CDR3 DNA reads as TGTGCCTGGAGCGGGGCCAGACAGGGGGTCCCCTACGAGCAGTACTTC.

V gene TRBV5-1 combines with J gene TRBJ2-1; 13 bases agree with TRBD2. Looked up from germline, CDR1 is SGHRS and CDR2 is YFSETQ. J lost 9 bases, V lost 3 bases, and 9 bases had no gene match. The CDR3 covers 16 residues. The CDR3 DNA follows: TGCGCCAGCAGCTCGCCGACTAGCGGGGGGCCTATTGAGCAGTTCTTC. As protein: CASSSPTSGGPIEQFF.

This rearrangement joins TRBV10-3 to TRBJ2-7; 8 bases are shared with TRBD2. CDR3 length: 15 amino acids. CDR1 is ENHRY and CDR2 is SYGVKD in the germline V gene. J lost 5 bases, V lost 0 bases, and 6 bases had no gene match. CDR3 DNA sequence: TGTGCCATCAGTGAGTCCTTGGCGGGGGGAAACGAGCAGTACTTC. It encodes CAISESLAGGNEQYF.

The genes are TRBV5-1 and TRBJ2-1, with 7 positions matching TRBD2. J was trimmed by 0 bases and V by 2 bases; bases with no gene match: 5. Germline CDR1 reads SGHRS; CDR2 reads YFSETQ. This CDR3 spans 16 amino acids. This CDR3 reads CASSLTAGTSYNEQFF. The CDR3, as DNA: TGCGCCAGCAGCTTAACAGCGGGGACCTCCTACAATGAGCAGTTCTTC.

This rearrangement joins TRBV5-1 to TRBJ2-1; TRBD1 agrees at 8 bases. The junction had 3 bases not matched to a gene; V was cut back by 0 bases and J by 7 bases. From germline, CDR1 is SGHRS and CDR2 YFSETQ. The CDR3 is made up of 14 amino acids. CDR3 residues: CASSLGTGWNEQFF. CDR3 sequence (DNA): TGCGCCAGCAGCTTGGGGACAGGGTGGAATGAGCAGTTCTTC.

The CDR3: CASSLRGNEQYF. In DNA form, the CDR3 reads TGTGCCAGCAGTTTGAGGGGGAACGAGCAGTACTTC. The rearrangement links TRBV6-5 to TRBJ2-7; D may be TRBD1 (6 bases). Germline CDR1 MNHEY, CDR2 SVGAGI. The CDR3 totals 12 residues. Trimming removed 4 bases from V and 5 bases from J, with 9 bases in between.

J is TRBJ2-1 and V is TRBV19; the D gene is possibly TRBD2 (5 bases). The CDR3 length is 17 residues. V was pared by 5 bases and J by 0 bases, with 17 bases between. Germline V CDR1 and CDR2: LNHDA, SQIVND (reference sequence). CDR3 in DNA: TGTGCCAGTAGTCCTCTACCTCTAGCAGTCTCCTACAATGAGCAGTTCTTC. It codes for CASSPLPLAVSYNEQFF.

This chain links TRBV7-7 with TRBJ2-5; TRBD1 matches at 10 bases. The J segment lost 1 base and the V segment lost 6 bases, leaving 5 bases of the junction unmatched. The CDR3 is 15 residues long. Germline CDR1 reads SSHAT; CDR2 reads FNYEAQ (reference sequence). CDR3 region: CASRPGQGPQETQYF. DNA for the CDR3: TGTGCCAGCAGGCCGGGACAGGGGCCCCAAGAGACCCAGTACTTC. Complete variable domain (other parts from reference TRBV7-7 and TRBJ2-5): GAGVSQSPRYKVTKRGQDVTLRCDPISSHATLYWYQQALGQGPEFLTYFNYEAQPDKSGLPSDRFSAERPEGSISTLTIQRTEQRDSAMYRCASRPGQGPQETQYFGPGTRLLVL.

V and J are TRBV18 and TRBJ1-1; D gene uncertain. Germline V gene sequence: CDR1 KGHSH, CDR2 LQKENI. The CDR3 runs 16 residues. V was shortened by 4 bases and J by 2 bases, with 17 bases between the two germline ends. CDR3 in DNA: TGTGCCAGCTCACTACAAGGCGGAGAACTAAACACTGAAGCTTTCTTT. This codes for CASSLQGGELNTEAFF.

The chain employs TRBV2 and TRBJ2-5; D is ambiguous. V gave up 9 bases and J gave up 5 bases, with 7 bases separating them. The CDR3 has 10 amino acids. CDR1 is SNHLY and CDR2 is FYNNEI in the germline V gene. The CDR3 loop is CASRVETQYF. CDR3 bases: TGTGCCAGTAGAGTTGAGACCCAGTACTTC.

The gene calls are TRBV4-1 and TRBJ1-5, with no clear D. The CDR3 has 15 residues. Per germline, CDR1 MGHRA and CDR2 YSYEKL. V lost 0 bases, J lost 4 bases, and 10 bases lay in between. The CDR3 DNA sequence: TGCGCCAGCAGCCAAGAAGAGTCCAGGAATCAGCCCCAGCATTTT. This codes for CASSQEESRNQPQHF.

The chain recombines TRBV7-9 with TRBJ1-6, with unresolved D. Trimming removed 5 bases from V and 9 bases from J, with 11 bases in between. The CDR3 spans 13 residues. The germline CDR1 and CDR2 sequences are SEHNR and FQNEAQ (reference sequence). The CDR3 bases are TGTGCCAGCAGCCTACAGTCCGGTTCACCCCTCCACTTT. The encoded protein is CASSLQSGSPLHF.

The chain employs TRBV10-2 and TRBJ2-1, with 7 bases aligning to TRBD2. The ends lost 4 bases at V and 0 bases at J; junction bases unmatched: 6. The CDR3 contains 16 residues. Looked up from germline, CDR1 is WSHSY and CDR2 is SAAADI. In nucleotides, the CDR3 is TGCGCCAGCAGTGGGTGGGGCGGGAGCTCCTACAATGAGCAGTTCTTC. It yields the protein CASSGWGGSSYNEQFF.

V is TRBV30 and J is TRBJ2-7; 9 positions agree with TRBD2. The CDR3 length is 16 residues. Per germline, CDR1 GTSNPN and CDR2 SVGIG (reference sequence). The junction had 10 bases not matched to a gene; V was cut back by 2 bases and J by 2 bases. The CDR3 is CAWSRGVLAGTYEQYF. CDR3 nucleotide sequence: TGTGCCTGGAGTCGAGGGGTACTAGCGGGCACCTACGAGCAGTACTTC.

Worth noting for this clone: The same CDR3 can be traced to other DNA sequences in this sample. In nucleotides, the CDR3 is TGCGCCAGCAGCCGAGCTCGACAGGGGGGCACCGGGGAGCTGTTTTTT. Its protein is CASSRARQGGTGELFF. The chain uses TRBV5-1 and TRBJ2-2; TRBD1 agrees at 9 bases. Per the germline V gene, CDR1 is SGHRS and CDR2 is YFSETQ. The J segment lost 4 bases and the V segment lost 4 bases, leaving 8 bases of the junction unmatched. The CDR3 spans 16 residues.

The genes are TRBV13 and TRBJ1-6, with D maybe TRBD1 (5 bases). Trimming removed 4 bases from V and 7 bases from J, with 17 bases in between. The CDR3 has 16 amino acids. Germline lookup yields CDR1 PRHDT and CDR2 FYEKMQ (reference sequence). CDR3 sequence reads: CASSSRPGRGNSPLHF. In DNA, the CDR3 is TGTGCCAGCAGCTCCAGACCGGGACGGGGGAATTCACCCCTCCACTTT.

The chain combines TRBV9 with TRBJ1-5; 9 positions agree with TRBD1. Germline lookup yields CDR1 SGDLS and CDR2 YYNGEE. This CDR3 is built from 14 residues. Trimming took 3 bases from V and 6 from J; bases not matched to a gene: 4. The CDR3 sequence is CASSEGQGFQPQHF. The CDR3 bases are TGTGCCAGCAGCGAAGGACAGGGGTTTCAGCCCCAGCATTTT.

The chain links TRBV5-1 to TRBJ2-7; 7 bases fit TRBD2. The germline CDR1 and CDR2 sequences are SGHRS and YFSETQ. V shed 2 bases and J 6 bases; nucleotides not matched to a gene: 14. The CDR3 spans 16 residues. In nucleotides, the CDR3 is TGCGCCAGCAGCTTTAACCCTAGCGGTACCCCCTCCGAGCAGTACTTC. Protein product: CASSFNPSGTPSEQYF.

This CDR3 is CAVPSGREYEQYF. The CDR3 nucleotides read TGTGCCGTGCCAAGCGGGAGGGAATACGAGCAGTACTTC. This chain connects TRBV19 to TRBJ2-7, with 10 bases identical to TRBD2. The junction had 8 bases not matched to a gene; V was cut back by 11 bases and J by 4 bases. Looked up from germline, CDR1 is LNHDA and CDR2 is SQIVND (reference sequence). This CDR3 contains 13 residues.

The rearrangement joins TRBV19 to TRBJ2-7, with D uncertain. The length of the CDR3 is 15 residues. CDR1 LNHDA and CDR2 SQIVND come from the germline V gene (reference sequence). Trimming cost V 1 base and J 3 bases, with 13 bases left between them. The CDR3: CASSIGRTLGYEQYF. The CDR3 DNA follows: TGTGCCAGTAGTATAGGCCGCACGCTAGGCTACGAGCAGTACTTC.

V and J are TRBV29-1 and TRBJ2-1, with D unclear. The CDR3 totals 11 residues. Germline V gene sequence: CDR1 SQVTM, CDR2 ANQGSEA. Deletions cut 1 base from V and 9 bases from J, with 7 bases between. CDR3 in DNA: TGCAGCGTTGAAGTCAGAGGTGAGCAGTTCTTC. This sequence encodes CSVEVRGEQFF.

The rearrangement links TRBV21-1 to TRBJ1-5. TRBV21-1 is termed a pseudogene. The CDR3 is 16 residues long. CDR3 amino acids: CASSKGGGVPDQPQHF. The DNA of the CDR3 is TGTGCCAGCAGCAAAGGTGGGGGGGTCCCAGATCAGCCCCAGCATTTT.

CDR3: CASSSYSGNTGELFF. The CDR3 DNA reads TGTGCCAGCAGTTCCTATAGCGGGAACACCGGGGAGCTGTTTTTT. This sequence joins TRBV27 and TRBJ2-2; tentatively, D is TRBD2 (6 bases). Between the trimmed V and J ends, which lost 4 bases and 1 base, there was a span of 10 bases. Looked up from germline, CDR1 is MNHEY and CDR2 is SMNVEV (reference sequence). The CDR3 length is 15 residues.

The CDR3 nucleotides read TGTGCCAGCGGCCCTGATTTGTCGGCCAAAAACATTCAGTACTTC. Its translation is CASGPDLSAKNIQYF. J is TRBJ2-4 and V is TRBV7-2; no clear D gene. The CDR3 is 15 residues long. V was clipped by 8 bases and J by 1 base, with 15 bases between them. Germline CDR1 is SGHTA and CDR2 is FQGNSA.